Below are 21 T cell receptor beta chains sequenced from a single sample in a study of tissue T cells after allogeneic stem cell transplantation. As for time point: mouse harvest day 7 after allogeneic transplant. Mouse grafts combined 10^7 T-cell-depleted bone marrow cells with 10^6 splenic CD5+ T cells. Generated by immunoSEQ multiplex PCR, the TCRdb table keeps only in-frame clones and is missing some. The sample comprises about 4,400 clones, roughly 47% of which are singletons, and 6.5% to 10% rests with the top ten. Sequencing was done on a sample of lymph node tissue. Receptors were obtained from a female BALB/c mouse given C57BL/6 T cells with graft-versus-host disease after an allogeneic hematopoietic cell transplant.

Regarding this clone: Gene names follow the mouse nomenclature. Read coverage stops 1 residue before the CDR3 terminus; the germline J gene supplies the remainder. The V call is TRBV13-1, the J call TRBJ2-4; 11 positions agree with TRBD2. Trimming cost V 4 bases and J 2 bases; bases outside gene matches: 3. CDR3 length: 15 residues. The germline CDR1 and CDR2 sequences are NSHNY and SYGAGN. The DNA read from the CDR3 is TGTGCCAGCAGTACTGGGGGGGCGCTTCAAAACACCTTGTAC. Its translation: CASSTGGALQNTLY. The whole CDR3 sequence is CASSTGGALQNTLYF.

In this sample, this clone turned up a few times. Gene labels here are mouse ones. The CDR3 goes on 1 residue after the read ends, and that part is filled in from the germline J gene. The chain links TRBV3 to TRBJ2-7, with D maybe TRBD1 (5 bases). The CDR3 totals 12 residues. Between the trimmed V and J ends, which lost 4 bases and 4 bases, there was a span of 8 bases. CDR1 SNHLY and CDR2 FYNGKV come from the germline V gene (reference sequence). The sequenced part of the CDR3 DNA is TGTGCCAGCAGCTCTGGACATTATGAACAGTAC. The encoded protein is CASSSGHYEQY. In full, the CDR3 reads CASSSGHYEQYF.

By share, this clone counts as medium-sized. Gene and germline names: mouse. The missing CDR3 end, 1 residue past where the read stops, is filled in from the germline J gene. This sequence joins TRBV14 and TRBJ1-3; no firm D call. Germline-derived CDR1 and CDR2 are SGHDT and FRDEAV. The CDR3 contains 12 residues. Trimming cost V 4 bases and J 1 base, with 3 bases left between them. The CDR3 reads CASSASGNTLYF. CDR3 DNA, as far as it was read: TGTGCCAGCAGTGCATCTGGAAATACGCTCTAT.

Concerning this clone: Gene and germline names: mouse. The CDR3 end lies 1 residue beyond the end of the read and is filled in from the germline J gene. The chain combines TRBV26 with TRBJ2-5; D gene unclear. Trimming removed 4 bases from V and 0 bases from J, with 8 bases in between. This CDR3 is built from 14 residues. Germline loops: CDR1 KGHPV, CDR2 FQNQEV (reference sequence). The sequenced part of the CDR3 DNA is TGTGCCAGCAGTCGACAAATTAACCAAGACACCCAGTAC. Translation gives CASSRQINQDTQY. Given in full, the CDR3 is CASSRQINQDTQYF.

Comment on this clone: Genes here carry mouse names. The read stops 1 residue short of the end of the CDR3; the missing end is completed from the germline J gene. The chain carries TRBV12-2 and TRBJ1-6; D is ambiguous. TRBJ1-6 is classed as an ORF, of uncertain function. The CDR3 runs 14 residues. Trimming left V 0 bases short and J 5 bases short, with 7 bases between. The germline V gene encodes CDR1 SGHLS and CDR2 HYDKME. CDR3 DNA (partial): TGTGCCAGCTCTCTCGCCGGGAATAATTCGCCCCTCTAC. Encoded protein: CASSLAGNNSPLY. The full-length CDR3 reads as CASSLAGNNSPLYF.

Remarks on this clone: The gene names here belong to mouse. The read ends 1 residue before the CDR3 terminus; that terminus is restored from the germline J gene. The chain recombines TRBV21 with TRBJ2-3; D perhaps matches TRBD2 (7 bases). TRBV21 is treated as an ORF (open reading frame) with a function not yet certain. V lost 2 bases to trimming and J lost 2 bases, with 11 bases between them. This CDR3 has 15 amino acids. This CDR3 is CASSQGGPVAETLYF. CDR3 DNA, as far as it was read: TGTGCTAGCAGTCAAGGGGGGCCTGTTGCAGAAACGCTGTAT.

With respect to this clone: These gene names are mouse names. The sequence runs out 1 residue before the end of the CDR3; the remainder is reconstructed from the germline J gene. The chain couples TRBV12-1 to TRBJ1-5; D unresolved. The germline V and J ends were trimmed by 0 bases and 5 bases, with 7 bases remaining between them. The CDR3 has 13 residues. Germline assignment: CDR1 SGHSN and CDR2 HYEKVE. The sequenced part of the CDR3 DNA is TGTGCCAGCTCTCTCGACGGAGACCAGGCTCCGCTT. Protein: CASSLDGDQAPL. The complete CDR3 reads CASSLDGDQAPLF.

On this clone: The gene names here belong to mouse. The CDR3 end falls 1 residue outside the read, so it is completed with the germline J gene. This chain links TRBV24 with TRBJ2-3; no clear D. The CDR3 runs 13 residues. Trimming removed 2 bases from V and 2 bases from J, with 5 bases in between. Per the germline V gene, CDR1 is KGHTA and CDR2 is FRNEEI. The DNA read from the CDR3 is TGTGCCAGCAGTCTGGGTAATGCAGAAACGCTGTAT. This encodes CASSLGNAETLY. The full-length CDR3 reads as CASSLGNAETLYF.

About this clone: These gene names are mouse names. This CDR3 reads CASSGDRGDTGQLYF. CDR3 DNA, as far as it was read: TGTGCCAGCAGTGGGGACAGGGGAGACACCGGGCAGCTCTAC. The chain links TRBV26 to TRBJ2-2, with 10 bases identical to TRBD1. The read is 1 residue too short to cover the CDR3 end, so that end is filled in from the germline J gene. Germline lookup yields CDR1 KGHPV and CDR2 FQNQEV (reference sequence). The CDR3 is 15 amino acids. V trimming: 5 bases; J trimming: 3 bases; junction bases outside the gene matches: 3.

This clone was recorded once. Gene names are the mouse ones. The sequence runs out 1 residue before the end of the CDR3; the remainder is reconstructed from the germline J gene. The rearrangement links TRBV19 to TRBJ1-3; D not certain. Germline CDR1 is FNHDT and CDR2 is SITEND (reference sequence). V was cut by 2 bases and J by 0 bases, with 9 bases left in between. The CDR3 spans 15 residues. This CDR3 reads CASSITANSGNTLYF. CDR3 DNA (partial): TGTGCCAGCAGTATCACAGCGAATTCTGGAAATACGCTCTAT. Full variable domain (remainder filled in from reference TRBV19 and TRBJ1-3): GGIITQTPKFLIGQEGQKLTLKCQQNFNHDTMYWYRQDSGKGLRLIYYSITENDLQKGDLSEGYDASREKKSSFSLTVTSAQKNEMAVFLCASSITANSGNTLYFGEGSRLIVV.

Within the sample, this clone is medium-sized. Germline and genes here are mouse. The observed sequence ends 1 residue before the CDR3 terminus, with the missing tail filled in from the germline J gene. The rearrangement uses TRBV31 and TRBJ2-7; 9 nucleotides agree with TRBD2. The length of the CDR3 is 13 residues. V trimming: 4 bases; J trimming: 3 bases; junction bases outside the gene matches: 4. The germline V gene has CDR1 GKSSPN and CDR2 SITVG. Incomplete CDR3 DNA: TGTGCCTGGAAGGACTGGGGCCTCTATGAACAGTAC. Amino acids: CAWKDWGLYEQY. The CDR3 as a whole reads CAWKDWGLYEQYF.

Comments on this clone: The gene names here belong to mouse. The read finishes 1 residue shy of the CDR3 end, and the germline J gene is used to complete it. V is TRBV31 and J is TRBJ2-5, with TRBD1 identical over 8 bases. Per germline, CDR1 GKSSPN and CDR2 SITVG. Losses at the gene ends were 1 base for V and 3 bases for J; bases not matched to a gene: 6. There are 15 residues in the CDR3. The CDR3: CAWSPTGVRQDTQYF. The part of the CDR3 DNA that was read is TGTGCCTGGAGTCCGACAGGGGTAAGGCAAGACACCCAGTAC.

This clone is deemed medium-sized. Mouse names are used for the genes. The CDR3 end falls 1 residue outside the read, so it is completed with the germline J gene. The V gene is TRBV26, the J gene TRBJ2-7; D tentatively fits TRBD1 or TRBD2 (5 bases each). V was cut by 4 bases and J by 1 base, with 8 bases left in between. The CDR3 has 13 amino acids. Germline V gene lookup returns CDR1 KGHPV and CDR2 FQNQEV (reference sequence). CDR3 bases read: TGTGCCAGCAGTCCGGGACCATCCTATGAACAGTAC. Translation gives CASSPGPSYEQY. The complete CDR3 sequence is CASSPGPSYEQYF.

Comments on this clone: Germline and genes here are mouse. Sequencing ends 1 residue short of the CDR3 end; the germline J gene provides the rest. V is TRBV13-2 and J is TRBJ1-3, with a possible D match to TRBD1 (6 bases). Germline loops: CDR1 NNHNN, CDR2 SYGAGS (reference sequence). The CDR3 runs 15 residues. Deletions cut 3 bases from V and 0 bases from J, with 10 bases between. The sequenced CDR3 bases are TGTGCCAGCGGTGCTGGGACAAATTCTGGAAATACGCTCTAT. Protein: CASGAGTNSGNTLY. The entire CDR3 reads CASGAGTNSGNTLYF.

A word on this clone: Mouse germline and gene names are used. The read halts 1 residue ahead of the CDR3 end, with the missing end drawn from the germline J gene. The V and J genes are TRBV23 and TRBJ1-6. TRBJ1-6 is recorded as an ORF, its role being uncertain. The CDR3 extends over 16 amino acids. The germline V gene encodes CDR1 KGHTA and CDR2 FQNQQP. The part of the CDR3 DNA that was read is TGCTCCAGCAGTCAATCGGCAGATTCCTATAATTCGCCCCTCTAC. Translation gives CSSSQSADSYNSPLY. The whole CDR3 region reads CSSSQSADSYNSPLYF.

With regard to this clone: Genes and germline come from the mouse. Read data end 1 residue before the CDR3 end; the end is taken from the germline J gene. V gene TRBV24 combines with J gene TRBJ1-1; D gene uncertain. The CDR3 totals 13 residues. V was shortened by 0 bases and J by 5 bases, with 7 bases between the two germline ends. CDR1 and CDR2 (germline): KGHTA, FRNEEI. The chain's CDR3 is CASSLYGQTEVFF. CDR3 DNA (partial): TGTGCCAGCAGTCTGTATGGGCAGACAGAAGTCTTC.

This clone has only one observation. Germline and genes here are mouse. The covered CDR3 bases are TGTGCCAGCGGTGAAAGGGTTAACCAAGACACCCAGTAC. It translates to CASGERVNQDTQY. The complete CDR3 protein is CASGERVNQDTQYF. The chain combines TRBV13-2 with TRBJ2-5; D remains unclear. The read gets to within 1 residue of the CDR3 end, and the germline J gene fills in the rest. CDR1 is NNHNN, CDR2 SYGAGS, per germline (reference sequence). With 2 bases removed from V and 0 bases from J, the gap between germline ends came to 7 bases. This CDR3 has 14 amino acids.

Concerning this clone: Here the gene names and germline are mouse. The CDR3 end is not reached by the read, which stops 1 residue before it; the germline J gene fills it in. The chain links TRBV23 to TRBJ2-4; the table's D gene call, TRBD2, was not cross checked with the DNA. Germline V gene sequence: CDR1 KGHTA, CDR2 FQNQQP. The CDR3 has 15 residues. The CDR3 loop is CSSSHPWGTQNTLYF. The sequenced CDR3 bases are TGCTCCAGCAGTCATCCCTGGGGGACTCAAAACACCTTGTAC. The entire variable domain, with the rest obtained from reference TRBV23 and TRBJ2-4, is as follows: DAAVTQKPRYLIKMKGQEAEMKCIPEKGHTAVFWYQQKQSKELKFLIYFQNQQPLDQIDMVKERFSAVCPSSSLCSLGIRTCEAEDSALYLCSSSHPWGTQNTLYFGAGTRLSVL.

As concerns this clone: The listed genes are named as in mouse. From the germline J gene comes the end of the CDR3, since the read stops 1 residue before it. The chain employs TRBV1 and TRBJ2-7, with 9 bases lining up with TRBD2. J gave up 7 bases and V 0 bases, and 1 base lay outside the gene matches. In germline, CDR1 is NSQYPW, CDR2 LRSPGD (reference sequence). The CDR3 loop spans 13 amino acids. CDR3 DNA (partial): TGCACCTGCAGTGCAGATCTGGGGGGGGAACAGTAC. Translation: CTCSADLGGEQY. In full, the CDR3 reads CTCSADLGGEQYF. The entire variable domain, with the rest obtained from reference TRBV1 and TRBJ2-7, is as follows: VTLLEQNPRWRLVPRGQAVNLRCILKNSQYPWMSWYQQDLQKQLQWLFTLRSPGDKEVKSLPGADYLATRVTDTELRLQVANMSQGRTLYCTCSADLGGEQYFGPGTRLTVL.

As concerns this clone: Mouse names are used for the genes. The read is 1 residue too short to cover the CDR3 end, so that end is filled in from the germline J gene. This chain joins TRBV26 and TRBJ2-7; D remains ambiguous. The CDR3 is 12 residues long. V lost 0 bases to trimming and J lost 4 bases, with 4 bases between them. Germline values: CDR1 KGHPV, CDR2 FQNQEV (reference sequence). The CDR3 bases that were read are TGTGCCAGCAGTCTGTCCCAATATGAACAGTAC. This encodes CASSLSQYEQY. The whole CDR3 reads CASSLSQYEQYF.

The sample holds a few counts of this clone. Germline and genes here are mouse. The read terminates 1 residue before the CDR3 end, so the remaining end is supplied by the germline J gene. V and J are TRBV26 and TRBJ2-3; unclear D gene. The CDR3 extends over 14 amino acids. Germline V gives CDR1 KGHPV, CDR2 FQNQEV (reference sequence). V lost 4 bases, J lost 0 bases, and 8 bases lay in between. The CDR3 DNA, read in part, is TGTGCCAGCAGTCCGACATCTAGTGCAGAAACGCTGTAT. Translation gives CASSPTSSAETLY. From start to end, the CDR3 is CASSPTSSAETLYF.